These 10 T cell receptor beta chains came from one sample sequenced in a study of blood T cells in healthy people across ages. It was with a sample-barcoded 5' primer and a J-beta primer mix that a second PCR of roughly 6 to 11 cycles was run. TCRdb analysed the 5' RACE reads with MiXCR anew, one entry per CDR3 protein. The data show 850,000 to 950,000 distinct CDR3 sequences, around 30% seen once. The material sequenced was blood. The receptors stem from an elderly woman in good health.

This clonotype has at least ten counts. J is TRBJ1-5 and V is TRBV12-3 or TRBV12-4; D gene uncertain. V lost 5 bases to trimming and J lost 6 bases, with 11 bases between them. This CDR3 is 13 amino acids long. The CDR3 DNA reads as TGTGCCAGCAGTGCCCCCGCAGGTCAGCCCCAGCATTTT. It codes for CASSAPAGQPQHF.

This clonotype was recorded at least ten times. The CDR3 nucleotides are TGCAGTGCGGGCAGCGGGGGGTCTCAAGAGACCCAGTACTTC. The encoded protein is CSAGSGGSQETQYF. J is TRBJ2-5 and V is TRBV20-1; TRBD2 agrees at 9 bases. Unmatched junction bases numbered 7, after V lost 6 bases and J lost 2 bases. The CDR3 loop spans 14 amino acids. The germline V gene encodes CDR1 DFQATT and CDR2 SNEGSKA (reference sequence).

Written as DNA, the CDR3 is TGTGCCAGCAGTTTTCGAGGGCTCAATGAGCAGTACTTC. Translating it yields CASSFRGLNEQYF. This chain uses TRBV12-3 or TRBV12-4 with TRBJ2-5; a possible D gene is TRBD2 (5 bases). This CDR3 is 13 amino acids long. V lost 3 bases, J lost 11 bases, and 16 bases lay in between.

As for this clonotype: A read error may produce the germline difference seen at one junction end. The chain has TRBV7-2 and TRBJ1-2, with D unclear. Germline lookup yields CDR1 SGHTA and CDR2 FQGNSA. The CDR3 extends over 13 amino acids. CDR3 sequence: CVSSSEPGGHYTF. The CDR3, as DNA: TGTGTCAGCAGCTCAGAGCCAGGTGGGCACTACACCTTC. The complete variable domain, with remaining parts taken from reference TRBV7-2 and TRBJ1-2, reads GAGVSQSPSNKVTEKGKDVELRCDPISGHTALYWYRQSLGQGLEFLIYFQGNSAPDKSGLPSDRFSAERTGGSVSTLTIQRTQQEDSAVYLCVSSSEPGGHYTFGSGTRLTVV.

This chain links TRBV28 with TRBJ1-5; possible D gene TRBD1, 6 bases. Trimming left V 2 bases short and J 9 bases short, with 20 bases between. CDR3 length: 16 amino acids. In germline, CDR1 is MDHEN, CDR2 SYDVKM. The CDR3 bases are TGTGCCAGCAGTTTAGGGGGGGGCGATAGCCCATGGCCCCAGCATTTT. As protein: CASSLGGGDSPWPQHF.

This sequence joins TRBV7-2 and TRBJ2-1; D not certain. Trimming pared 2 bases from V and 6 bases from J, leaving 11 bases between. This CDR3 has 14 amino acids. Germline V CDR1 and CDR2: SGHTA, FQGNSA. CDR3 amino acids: CASSLTCQCNEQFF. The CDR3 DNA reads TGTGCCAGCAGCTTAACTTGTCAGTGCAATGAGCAGTTCTTC.

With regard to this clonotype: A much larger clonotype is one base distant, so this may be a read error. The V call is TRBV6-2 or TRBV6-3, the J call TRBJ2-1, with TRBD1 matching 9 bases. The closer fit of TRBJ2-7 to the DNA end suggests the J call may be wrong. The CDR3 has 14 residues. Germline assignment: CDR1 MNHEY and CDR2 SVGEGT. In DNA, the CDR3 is TGTGCCAGCGGCTGGACAGGGGCTTACAATGAGCAGTACTTC. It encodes CASGWTGAYNEQYF.

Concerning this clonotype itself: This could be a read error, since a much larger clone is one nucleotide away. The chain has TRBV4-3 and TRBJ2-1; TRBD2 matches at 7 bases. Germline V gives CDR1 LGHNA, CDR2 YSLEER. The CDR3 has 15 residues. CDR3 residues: CANSQSSDWGGEQFF. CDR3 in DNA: TGCGCCAACAGCCAATCCTCGGACTGGGGGGGTGAGCAGTTCTTC.

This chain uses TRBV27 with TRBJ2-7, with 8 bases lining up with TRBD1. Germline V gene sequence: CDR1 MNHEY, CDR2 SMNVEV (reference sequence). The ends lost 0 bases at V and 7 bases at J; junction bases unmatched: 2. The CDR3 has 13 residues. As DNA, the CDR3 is TGTGCCAGCAGTTTATCGGGACAGGAAGAGCAGTACTTC. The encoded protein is CASSLSGQEEQYF.

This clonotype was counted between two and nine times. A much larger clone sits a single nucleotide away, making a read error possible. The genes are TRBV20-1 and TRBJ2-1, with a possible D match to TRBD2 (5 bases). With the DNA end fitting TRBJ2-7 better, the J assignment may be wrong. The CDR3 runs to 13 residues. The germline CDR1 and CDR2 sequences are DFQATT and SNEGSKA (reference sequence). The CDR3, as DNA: TGCAGTGCTAGCCTAGCTACCTACAATGAGCAGTACTTC. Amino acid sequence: CSASLATYNEQYF.